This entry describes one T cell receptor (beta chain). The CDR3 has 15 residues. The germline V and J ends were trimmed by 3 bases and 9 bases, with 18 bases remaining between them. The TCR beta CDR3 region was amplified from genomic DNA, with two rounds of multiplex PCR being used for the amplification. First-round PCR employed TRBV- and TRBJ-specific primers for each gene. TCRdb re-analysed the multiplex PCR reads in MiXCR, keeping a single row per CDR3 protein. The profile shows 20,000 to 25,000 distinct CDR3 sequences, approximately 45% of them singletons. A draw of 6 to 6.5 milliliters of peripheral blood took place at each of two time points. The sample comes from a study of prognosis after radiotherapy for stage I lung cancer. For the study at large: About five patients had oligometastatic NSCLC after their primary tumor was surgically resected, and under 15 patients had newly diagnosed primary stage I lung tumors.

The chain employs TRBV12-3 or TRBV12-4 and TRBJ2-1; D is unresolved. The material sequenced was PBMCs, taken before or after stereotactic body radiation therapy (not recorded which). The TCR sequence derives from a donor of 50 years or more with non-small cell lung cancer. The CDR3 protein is CASSFLALLAAEQFF. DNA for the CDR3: TGTGCCAGCAGTTTCTTGGCATTGTTGGCTGCTGAGCAGTTCTTC.